Presented here are 19 T cell receptor beta chains from one specimen sequenced in a study of blood T cell repertoires in COVID-19. Sequencing was performed with immunoSEQ multiplex PCR; in TCRdb, only in-frame clones are kept and a portion is missing. The sample has some 120,000 clones, 70% to 90% seen once. The sample consisted of peripheral blood. These receptor sequences come from a woman aged 55-75 years with acute or convalescent COVID-19.

The chain couples TRBV7-8 to TRBJ2-1; 10 bases map to TRBD2. The CDR3 runs to 24 residues. Trimming removed 5 bases from V and 3 bases from J; junction bases left unmatched: 31. CDR1 and CDR2 from the germline V gene are SGHVS and FQNEAQ. This CDR3 is CASSPQGWSSGSPAKRSDYNEQFF. CDR3 bases: TGTGCCAGCAGCCCCCAAGGATGGTCTAGCGGGAGTCCTGCAAAACGATCAGACTACAATGAGCAGTTCTTC.

The chain has TRBV28 and TRBJ1-6; D is undetermined. Between the trimmed V and J ends, which lost 0 bases and 9 bases, there was a span of 6 bases. The CDR3 sequence is 13 residues long. In germline, CDR1 is MDHEN, CDR2 SYDVKM. The CDR3 DNA reads as TGTGCCAGCAGTTTATGGAGTAGTTCACCCCTCCACTTT. Its translation: CASSLWSSSPLHF.

The rearrangement links TRBV5-1 to TRBJ1-1, with TRBD1 identical over 8 bases. Germline loops: CDR1 SGHRS, CDR2 YFSETQ. The V gene end was trimmed by 4 bases and the J gene end by 7 bases; junction bases not matched to a gene: 6. The CDR3 spans 13 residues. The DNA of the CDR3 is TGCGCCAGCAGCATTGGACAGGGAGGTGAAGCTTTCTTT. Amino acid sequence: CASSIGQGGEAFF.

This chain links TRBV4-2 with TRBJ1-1, with D perhaps TRBD1 (6 bases). The germline gives CDR1 LGHNA, CDR2 YNFKEQ. V was pared by 4 bases and J by 0 bases, with 15 bases between. The CDR3 has 16 amino acids. Written as DNA, the CDR3 is TGTGCCAGCAGCCCCACCCGGACAGTTATGAACACTGAAGCTTTCTTT. Translating it yields CASSPTRTVMNTEAFF.

The chain joins TRBV7-8 to TRBJ1-5; D might be TRBD1 (6 bases). Trimming removed 3 bases from V and 5 bases from J, with 14 bases in between. Germline CDR1 reads SGHVS; CDR2 reads FQNEAQ. This CDR3 is built from 15 residues. CDR3: CASSLSRTAYQPQHF. Here the CDR3 DNA reads TGTGCCAGCAGCTTGTCCCGGACAGCTTATCAGCCCCAGCATTTT. The entire variable domain, with the rest obtained from reference TRBV7-8 and TRBJ1-5, is as follows: GAGVSQSPRYKVAKRGQDVALRCDPISGHVSLFWYQQALGQGPEFLTYFQNEAQLDKSGLPSDRFFAERPEGSVSTLKIQRTQQEDSAVYLCASSLSRTAYQPQHFGDGTRLSIL.

This chain uses TRBV7-2 with TRBJ1-1, with D maybe TRBD1 (6 bases). Trimming removed 3 bases from V and 7 bases from J, with 15 bases in between. From germline, CDR1 is SGHTA and CDR2 FQGNSA. The length of the CDR3 is 14 residues. DNA for the CDR3: TGTGCCAGCAGCTTGACCCTAGGACAGTTTGAAGCTTTCTTT. Its translation: CASSLTLGQFEAFF.

J is TRBJ1-1 and V is TRBV7-3; TRBD1 is a possible D gene (5 bases). CDR1 and CDR2 (germline): SGHTA, FQGTGA. The CDR3 totals 13 residues. Trimming stripped 5 bases from V and 4 bases from J, with 11 bases between. CDR3 sequence (DNA): TGTGCCAGCAGCCCTCAGGGATTCACTGAAGCTTTCTTT. It yields the protein CASSPQGFTEAFF. Filled out from reference TRBV7-3 and TRBJ1-1, the complete variable domain reads GAGVSQTPSNKVTEKGKYVELRCDPISGHTALYWYRQSLGQGPEFLIYFQGTGAADDSGLPNDRFFAVRPEGSVSTLKIQRTERGDSAVYLCASSPQGFTEAFFGQGTRLTVV.

The rearrangement joins TRBV2 to TRBJ1-1; D remains ambiguous. This CDR3 is 12 amino acids long. Germline V gene sequence: CDR1 SNHLY, CDR2 FYNNEI. Trimming took off 6 bases at V and 4 bases at J, with 9 bases between the two ends. The CDR3 is CASSGVPTEAFF. The DNA of the CDR3 is TGTGCCAGCAGCGGGGTCCCCACTGAAGCTTTCTTT.

This chain connects TRBV9 to TRBJ2-4, with 11 bases matching TRBD1. CDR1 is SGDLS and CDR2 is YYNGEE in the germline V gene. J lost 6 bases, V lost 4 bases, and 9 bases had no gene match. This CDR3 comprises 16 residues. Here the CDR3 reads CASSTRTGGEINIQYF. The DNA for the CDR3 is TGTGCCAGCAGCACCCGGACAGGGGGCGAGATAAACATTCAGTACTTC.

The chain has TRBV5-1 and TRBJ2-1, with 13 bases lining up with TRBD2. V dropped 3 bases and J dropped 0; count of bases not matched to a gene: 6. The germline V gene encodes CDR1 SGHRS and CDR2 YFSETQ. The CDR3 covers 18 residues. The CDR3 DNA is TGCGCCAGCAGCTCCAGGACTAGCGGGAGTTTCTCCTACAATGAGCAGTTCTTC. As protein: CASSSRTSGSFSYNEQFF.

To note about this clone: Distinct nucleotide sequences in the sample also encode this CDR3. J is TRBJ2-3 and V is TRBV7-3, with 9 bases matching TRBD2. CDR3 length equals 15 residues. V dropped 3 bases and J dropped 3; count of bases not matched to a gene: 4. From germline, CDR1 is SGHTA and CDR2 FQGTGA. The CDR3 coding sequence is TGTGCCAGCAGCTTGGCGGGAGGGTCGACAGATACGCAGTATTTT. Translating it yields CASSLAGGSTDTQYF.

The chain has TRBV6-5 and TRBJ1-2; TRBD1 might be the D (5 bases). Germline lookup yields CDR1 MNHEY and CDR2 SVGAGI. This CDR3 comprises 15 residues. Trimming shortened V by 0 bases and J by 0 bases, and 8 bases separated the two germline ends. The CDR3 sequence: CASSYSGLANYGYTF. The CDR3 coding sequence is TGTGCCAGCAGTTACTCGGGACTTGCTAACTATGGCTACACCTTC.

This chain uses TRBV9 with TRBJ1-5; D might be TRBD1 (5 bases). The CDR3 length is 15 residues. The germline gives CDR1 SGDLS, CDR2 YYNGEE. V lost 4 bases and J lost 2, with 13 bases in between. CDR3 protein: CASSKSGSGNQPQHF. CDR3 DNA sequence: TGTGCCAGCAGCAAGTCAGGGTCCGGCAATCAGCCCCAGCATTTT.

The chain couples TRBV3-1 (or the pseudogene TRBV3-2) to TRBJ2-3; 7 bases agree with TRBD1. With 3 bases clipped from V and 2 bases from J, the junction kept 5 bases outside the gene matches. The CDR3 has 15 amino acids. Germline V gene lookup returns CDR1 LGHDT and CDR2 YNNKEL (reference sequence). The CDR3 reads CASSQGQLTTDTQYF. The CDR3, as DNA: TGTGCCAGCAGCCAGGGACAGTTAACCACAGATACGCAGTATTTT.

The V gene is TRBV30, the J gene TRBJ1-2; TRBD1 matches 7 bases. Germline V gene data show CDR1 as GTSNPN and CDR2 as SVGIG (reference sequence). Trimming at V came to 3 bases and at J to 7 bases, leaving 5 bases not matched to a gene. This CDR3 has 12 residues. CDR3 bases: TGTGCCTGGAGCCCGACAGGGTTTGGCTACACCTTC. Encoded protein: CAWSPTGFGYTF.

The rearrangement links TRBV6-5 to TRBJ1-4, with a possible D match to TRBD1 (5 bases). The V and J ends lost 5 bases and 8 bases respectively, with 15 bases between them. The germline V gene has CDR1 MNHEY and CDR2 SVGAGI. The CDR3 is made up of 14 amino acids. The CDR3 DNA reads as TGTGCCAGCAGTACGGGTTTTGGGGGGGAAAAACTGTTTTTT. It translates to CASSTGFGGEKLFF.

The chain couples TRBV24-1 to TRBJ2-3, with D possibly TRBD1 on 6 matching bases. Between the trimmed V and J ends, which lost 4 bases and 1 base, there was a span of 14 bases. The germline V gene encodes CDR1 KGHDR and CDR2 SFDVKD. The CDR3 runs 16 residues. The CDR3 spells CATSERGQARTDTQYF. As DNA, the CDR3 is TGTGCCACCAGTGAGAGGGGACAAGCACGCACAGATACGCAGTATTTT.

The chain joins TRBV18 to TRBJ1-5, with TRBD1 as a possible D gene (6 bases). The V end was cut by 6 bases, the J end by 3 bases, with 12 bases between. The germline V gene has CDR1 KGHSH and CDR2 LQKENI. The CDR3 runs 14 residues. The CDR3 here is CASSPDRYNQPQHF. In DNA, the CDR3 is TGTGCCAGCTCCCCGGACAGATACAATCAGCCCCAGCATTTT.

Of note for this clone: This same CDR3 is encoded by further DNA sequences in the sample. The genes are TRBV3-1 (or the pseudogene TRBV3-2) and TRBJ2-1, with 7 bases fitting TRBD2. Germline CDR1 and CDR2: LGHDT and YNNKEL (reference sequence). Losses at the gene ends were 0 bases for V and 6 bases for J; bases not matched to a gene: 20. This CDR3 region has 20 residues. CDR3 sequence: CASSQDLPGVKRGRVNEQFF. The DNA for the CDR3 is TGTGCCAGCAGCCAAGATCTACCCGGGGTCAAGCGGGGACGAGTCAATGAGCAGTTCTTC.